The clone carrying this TCR beta chain was seen ten or more times. Its antigen is not known. The germline gives CDR1 SGDLS, CDR2 YYNGEE. This CDR3 has 16 amino acids. With 0 bases clipped from V and 2 bases from J, the junction kept 4 bases outside the gene matches. TCRdb analysed the 5' RACE reads with MiXCR anew, one entry per CDR3 protein. The sample includes around 27,000 distinct CDR3 sequences, 6% to 9.5% seen only once; the top ten take 12% to 15%. The sample comes from a study of T-cell memory formation after mild COVID-19. Study as a whole: Most TCR clusters belonged to a single donor.

Regarding the study as a whole: Of the contracting clones, CD4+ ones lay mainly in CM and EM, and CD8+ ones in EMRA. Prior to infection, memory already included some responding clones, suggesting cross-reactive memory joined.

The rearrangement links TRBV9 to TRBJ2-3, with 9 bases identical to TRBD2. Sequencing used PBMCs or a T cell subset sorted from them (not recorded which). The sequence derives from an adult woman who had mild COVID-19 (a few samples of this study predate the infection). Cell type and time point are not known. The CDR3: CASSVEGTSSTDTQYF. CDR3 nucleotides: TGTGCCAGCAGCGTAGAGGGGACTAGCTCCACAGATACGCAGTATTTT.